The 15 T cell receptor beta chains presented below share a single source sample, sequenced in a study of blood T cells in healthy people across ages. Primers used in a second PCR of about 6 to 11 cycles were a sample-barcoded 5' primer and a J-beta primer mix. TCRdb reprocessed the 5' RACE reads with MiXCR, giving one entry per CDR3 protein. Among some 1,500,000 distinct CDR3 sequences listed, 35% to 45% were seen once. The sequenced sample consisted of blood. The source of these receptors is a woman between 18 and 29 years old in good health.

This clonotype was seen a few times. The junction and the germline gene differ at one end; a read error may be behind it. V gene TRBV7-7 combines with J gene TRBJ2-1, with D perhaps matching TRBD2 (6 bases). Germline loops: CDR1 SSHAT, CDR2 FNYEAQ (reference sequence). The CDR3 contains 15 residues. CDR3: CASSLGASVYNEQFF. The DNA for the CDR3 is TGTGCTAGCAGCCTAGGGGCTAGCGTCTACAATGAGCAGTTCTTC. The variable domain in full, completed from reference TRBV7-7 and TRBJ2-1, reads GAGVSQSPRYKVTKRGQDVTLRCDPISSHATLYWYQQALGQGPEFLTYFNYEAQPDKSGLPSDRFSAERPEGSISTLTIQRTEQRDSAMYRCASSLGASVYNEQFFGPGTRLTVL.

CDR3 in amino acids: CSAKEGYNSPLHF. DNA for the CDR3: TGCAGTGCTAAGGAGGGTTATAATTCACCCCTCCACTTT. The V call is TRBV20-1, the J call TRBJ1-6, with D unclear. The CDR3 contains 13 residues. Germline V CDR1 and CDR2: DFQATT, SNEGSKA (reference sequence). Trimming pared 4 bases from V and 4 bases from J, leaving 8 bases between.

V and J are TRBV27 and TRBJ1-1, with unresolved D. Germline V gives CDR1 MNHEY, CDR2 SMNVEV (reference sequence). Deletions cut 5 bases from V and 0 bases from J, with 19 bases between. The CDR3 covers 17 residues. The CDR3 loop is CASSPIDGVYMNTEAFF. The CDR3 nucleotides read TGTGCCAGCAGTCCCATCGATGGGGTCTACATGAACACTGAAGCTTTCTTT.

The chain combines TRBV30 with TRBJ2-3, with 7 nucleotides matching TRBD2. CDR3 length equals 16 residues. Trimming removed 3 bases from V and 0 bases from J; junction bases left unmatched: 9. Germline V gene sequence: CDR1 GTSNPN, CDR2 SVGIG (reference sequence). CDR3 coding DNA: TGTGCCTGGAGGGAGCCGAAGCGGGGTAGCACAGATACGCAGTATTTT. Translation gives CAWREPKRGSTDTQYF.

The genes are TRBV5-4 and TRBJ2-2; 12 bases match TRBD2. Germline V lookup: CDR1 SGHNT, CDR2 YYREEE (reference sequence). The CDR3 is 16 amino acids. Trimming removed 4 bases from V and 7 bases from J; junction bases left unmatched: 8. CDR3 sequence reads: CASSHLAGGPGGELFF. In nucleotides, the CDR3 is TGTGCCAGCAGCCACCTAGCGGGAGGGCCTGGCGGGGAGCTGTTTTTT.

This clonotype has more than one count but fewer than ten. The J gene is TRBJ2-1, the V gene TRBV7-2; 9 bases agree with TRBD2. Germline-derived CDR1 and CDR2 are SGHTA and FQGNSA. CDR3 length equals 15 residues. V shed 6 bases and J 2 bases; nucleotides not matched to a gene: 5. The CDR3 nucleotides read TGTGCCAGCAGGACAGCGGGAGGAGCCTACAATGAGCAGTTCTTC. It specifies CASRTAGGAYNEQFF.

The V gene is TRBV12-3 or TRBV12-4, the J gene TRBJ1-1; D unresolved. V lost 6 bases to trimming and J lost 2 bases, with 10 bases between them. The CDR3 contains 13 residues. The DNA for the CDR3 is TGTGCCAGCAGGGCACAGAGTAACACTGAAGCTTTCTTT. It is translated as CASRAQSNTEAFF.

This clonotype was found many times. The rearrangement uses TRBV7-9 and TRBJ2-7, with 8 positions matching TRBD2. There are 14 residues in the CDR3. Germline V gene data show CDR1 as SEHNR and CDR2 as FQNEAQ (reference sequence). The V segment lost 4 bases and the J segment 3 bases; nucleotides outside the gene matches: 5. The CDR3: CASSSGLAGYEQYF. CDR3 coding DNA: TGTGCCAGCAGCTCAGGACTAGCTGGCTACGAGCAGTACTTC.

This clonotype was detected only a few times. The chain is built from TRBV29-1 and TRBJ2-5, with a possible D match to TRBD1 (6 bases). CDR1 and CDR2 (germline): SQVTM, ANQGSEA. The length of the CDR3 is 15 residues. V dropped 3 bases and J dropped 0 bases, with 14 bases sitting between them. Here the CDR3 reads CSVDQGTMYQETQYF. Here the CDR3 DNA reads TGCAGCGTTGACCAAGGGACAATGTACCAAGAGACCCAGTACTTC.

The chain carries TRBV4-3 and TRBJ2-5; D not resolved. The CDR3 runs 15 residues. Per the germline V gene, CDR1 is LGHNA and CDR2 is YSLEER. Trimming shortened V by 0 bases and J by 11 bases, and 19 bases separated the two germline ends. The CDR3, as DNA: TGCGCCAGCAGCCAAGATAAGGGTTTTTACAATGAGCAGTACTTC. Translated: CASSQDKGFYNEQYF.

The V and J genes are TRBV4-3 and TRBJ2-7, with 11 bases aligning to TRBD2. V was pared by 2 bases and J by 2 bases, with 2 bases of the junction left unmatched. The CDR3 spans 15 residues. From germline, CDR1 is LGHNA and CDR2 YSLEER. The CDR3 DNA follows: TGCGCCAGCAGCCAAATGACTAGCGGGGCCTACGAGCAGTACTTC. It specifies CASSQMTSGAYEQYF.

The rearrangement links TRBV29-1 to TRBJ2-1, with 7 positions matching TRBD1. The CDR3 is 14 amino acids. The V gene's germline CDR1 is SQVTM and CDR2 ANQGSEA. Germline trimming cut 6 bases from V and 5 bases from J; bases unmatched to any gene: 10. The CDR3 is CSVKGAGLDNEQFF. CDR3 in DNA: TGCAGCGTCAAGGGGGCCGGATTGGACAATGAGCAGTTCTTC.

A few counts support this clonotype. This chain links TRBV2 with TRBJ1-2, with TRBD1 matching 7 bases. Trimming took 4 bases from V and 5 from J; bases not matched to a gene: 7. The V gene's germline CDR1 is SNHLY and CDR2 FYNNEI. CDR3 length: 14 amino acids. The CDR3 region has the DNA TGTGCCAGCAGTGTGACAGGGCCTCAATATGGCTACACCTTC. This codes for CASSVTGPQYGYTF.

The chain employs TRBV6-5 and TRBJ2-3; D gene ambiguous. Germline loops: CDR1 MNHEY, CDR2 SVGAGI. The CDR3 is 14 residues long. V dropped 0 bases and J dropped 9 bases, with 13 bases sitting between them. The CDR3 region has the DNA TGTGCCAGCAGTTACTCGAATCCCTCTTGGACGCAGTATTTT. It specifies CASSYSNPSWTQYF.

This clonotype was observed a few times. The chain couples TRBV7-9 to TRBJ2-1, with D perhaps matching TRBD2 (5 bases). The CDR3 is 11 residues long. V was shortened by 10 bases and J by 6 bases, with 10 bases between the two germline ends. Germline V gene sequence: CDR1 SEHNR, CDR2 FQNEAQ (reference sequence). The CDR3 protein is CAIGIFNEQFF. The CDR3 coding sequence is TGTGCCATCGGGATTTTCAATGAGCAGTTCTTC.